This T cell receptor (beta chain) was retrieved from a study of cytomegalovirus exposure and HLA in healthy donors. Study conclusions and caveats: According to the study, 150 to 200 TCR beta chains were cytomegalovirus-associated. V- and J-gene trimming of TCR beta was linked (in a later analysis) to a missense DCLRE1C variant. An analysis that came later showed most CMV-associated TCR beta chains appearing HLA-restricted. Among donors in an Asian-associated ancestry cluster, a later analysis reportedly found fewer N-insertions than the roughly 730-donor mean.

The PCR ran on 60 Vbeta and 13 Jbeta primers. TCRdb's copy holds only in-frame clones and misses some; the assay was immunoSEQ multiplex PCR. The sample includes 85,000 to 130,000 clones, around 82% seen only once; the top ten take roughly 1.8%. Trimming cost V 0 bases and J 6 bases, with 12 bases left between them. In germline, CDR1 is SGHRS, CDR2 YFSETQ. The length of the CDR3 is 15 residues. Notes on this clone: The antigen remains unidentified.

The clonotype originates from a middle-aged woman in good health and CMV-seronegative. Source material: PBMCs. J is TRBJ2-2 and V is TRBV5-1; maybe TRBD1 (7 bases). The CDR3 loop reads CASSLVAGGPGELFF. Written as DNA, the CDR3 is TGCGCCAGCAGCTTGGTGGCAGGGGGGCCCGGGGAGCTGTTTTTT.